The clone carrying this TCR beta chain was detected ten times or more. Its antigen is unidentified. The CDR3 has 15 amino acids. The ends lost 3 bases at V and 8 bases at J; junction bases unmatched: 5. Looked up from germline, CDR1 is SGHTA and CDR2 is FQGNSA. MiXCR, run by TCRdb on the reads, gives a single entry per CDR3 protein. There are hundreds of thousands of distinct CDR3 sequences in the sample; 6.5% occur only once, and 5.5% to 8% lies in the top ten. This entry is derived from a study of T cell repertoires in cytomegalovirus infection. Overall study: Through public TCR beta signatures, both CMV infection and matching HLA type were indicated. Points from the study as a whole: Dominant in the ex vivo response were TCR beta clonotypes restricted by HLA-C and specific for CMV. Summed frequency of shared TCR beta families picked out CMV carriers who also had the relevant HLA.

The chain is built from TRBV7-2 and TRBJ2-1; TRBD2 aligns across 12 bases. The clonotype comes from a human donor in good health (CMV status not recorded). Some clones in this sample may be carry-over from other donors' samples. What was sequenced was PBMCs. CDR3 coding DNA: TGTGCCAGCAGCTTTATGCTAGCGGGGGGGGATGAGCAGTTCTTC. The encoded protein is CASSFMLAGGDEQFF.